These 24 T cell receptor beta chains were all obtained from the same sample, sequenced in a study of blood T cells in healthy people across ages (dated by TCRdb to between 2014 and 2016). Receptors were amplified or captured by 5' RACE. The instrument given in TCRdb is Illumina HiSeq 2500. A second PCR of 7 to 11 cycles was run with a J-beta primer mix and a sample-barcoded 5' primer. The public reads were run again by TCRdb, first through fastp at Q25 and then through MiXCR, and only productive beta chains were kept. Entries are consolidated by CDR3 protein sequence, retaining the most common genes and DNA. The sample has 730,000 or so distinct CDR3 sequences on record, approximately 43% of them singletons. Of the sample, 20% falls within the top ten clones. Sequencing was done on a sample of blood. Receptor source: a woman aged 60-75 years in good health.

In DNA form, the CDR3 reads TGCAGTGCTAGAGGTCCCCTCTACATACGTCAGGGGAACAATGAGCAGTTCTTC. Amino acid sequence: CSARGPLYIRQGNNEQFF. The chain combines TRBV20-1 with TRBJ2-1; tentative D call: TRBD1 (6 bases). Germline CDR1 is DFQATT and CDR2 is SNEGSKA (reference sequence). V was clipped by 1 base and J by 5 bases, with 24 bases between them. The CDR3 sequence is 18 residues long.

V and J are TRBV4-2 and TRBJ1-2; a weak D match, TRBD1 (5 bases). This CDR3 is built from 19 residues. In germline, CDR1 is LGHNA, CDR2 YNFKEQ. Trimming removed 0 bases at V and 4 bases at J, with 24 bases between. CDR3 bases: TGTGCCAGCAGCCAAGATTCCACAGTAAGAGGGGTACGAGGCTATGGCTACACCTTC. Amino acid sequence: CASSQDSTVRGVRGYGYTF.

This clonotype was seen more than once but under ten times. This chain connects TRBV7-6 to TRBJ1-5; D uncertain. Germline V gives CDR1 SGHVS, CDR2 FNYEAQ. The CDR3 sequence is 14 residues long. Trimming took off 5 bases at V and 5 bases at J, with 13 bases between the two ends. CDR3 residues: CASSPGADYQPQHF. CDR3 in DNA: TGTGCCAGCAGCCCGGGCGCAGACTATCAGCCCCAGCATTTT.

The chain is built from TRBV4-2 and TRBJ1-2; D is perhaps TRBD1 (6 bases). V lost 0 bases to trimming and J lost 0 bases, with 23 bases between them. This CDR3 comprises 20 residues. CDR1 and CDR2 from the germline V gene are LGHNA and YNFKEQ. The CDR3 DNA reads as TGTGCCAGCAGCCAAGAACTGCAGCAAAGGGGGGGGGCATCTAACTATGGCTACACCTTC. Protein sequence: CASSQELQQRGGASNYGYTF.

The V and J genes are TRBV29-1 and TRBJ2-3; TRBD2 matches 8 bases. The CDR3 sequence is 14 residues long. V dropped 4 bases and J dropped 6; count of bases not matched to a gene: 9. Germline CDR1 is SQVTM and CDR2 is ANQGSEA. CDR3 region: CSVAPSGSLDTQYF. In DNA, the CDR3 is TGCAGCGTTGCCCCGAGCGGGAGTTTGGATACGCAGTATTTT.

The sample holds a few counts of this clonotype. The rearrangement joins TRBV20-1 to TRBJ2-1; possibly TRBD2 for D (5 bases). The V end was cut by 5 bases, the J end by 5 bases, with 19 bases between. The CDR3 extends over 15 amino acids. The germline V gene encodes CDR1 DFQATT and CDR2 SNEGSKA (reference sequence). CDR3 DNA: TGCAGTGCTTCCCCAGGAGGATCTTGGGACAATGAGCAGTTCTTC. Translating gives CSASPGGSWDNEQFF.

The gene calls are TRBV9 and TRBJ2-7, with D maybe TRBD2 (6 bases). Trimming left V 7 bases short and J 6 bases short, with 17 bases between. Looked up from germline, CDR1 is SGDLS and CDR2 is YYNGEE. This CDR3 contains 13 residues. Here the CDR3 DNA reads TGTGCCAGCGGAAGAGACAGAGCGGGCGAGCAGTACTTC. Translation: CASGRDRAGEQYF.

On this clonotype: Its ends do not fully match the called genes, so a read error is possible. The chain links TRBV20-1 to TRBJ2-3, with D tentatively TRBD2 (6 bases). CDR3 length equals 13 residues. Germline V gene lookup returns CDR1 DFQATT and CDR2 SNEGSKA (reference sequence). The CDR3 DNA is TGCAGTCCCTGGGACTTCGACACAGAGACGCAGTATTTT. Its translation is CSPWDFDTETQYF.

This sequence joins TRBV19 and TRBJ1-2, with D perhaps TRBD1 (5 bases). Trimming took 3 bases from V and 4 from J, leaving 15 bases between them. Germline assignment: CDR1 LNHDA and CDR2 SQIVND (reference sequence). The CDR3 spans 15 residues. This CDR3 reads CASSIPGRRGYGYTF. CDR3 bases: TGTGCCAGTAGTATCCCCGGACGAAGGGGCTATGGCTACACCTTC.

This clonotype was counted between two and nine times. The chain links TRBV7-9 to TRBJ1-6; D might be TRBD1 (5 bases). V dropped 5 bases and J dropped 6 bases, with 11 bases sitting between them. The germline CDR1 and CDR2 sequences are SEHNR and FQNEAQ (reference sequence). CDR3 length: 14 residues. CDR3 sequence: CASSHRQTNSPLHF. The CDR3 DNA sequence: TGTGCCAGCAGCCACAGACAGACTAATTCACCCCTCCACTTT.

The rearrangement uses TRBV6-6 and TRBJ1-1; no reliable D call. The CDR3 has 12 amino acids. Deletions cut 7 bases from V and 1 base from J, with 7 bases between. Germline V gives CDR1 MNHNY, CDR2 SVGAGI (reference sequence). DNA of the CDR3: TGTGCCAGCACGGTCTCGAACACTGAAGCTTTCTTT. This gives the protein CASTVSNTEAFF.

This clonotype was recorded a few times. The gene calls are TRBV20-1 and TRBJ2-4; the D gene is possibly TRBD2 (6 bases). Germline loops: CDR1 DFQATT, CDR2 SNEGSKA (reference sequence). The V and J ends lost 5 bases and 6 bases respectively, with 23 bases between them. The CDR3 loop spans 16 amino acids. The DNA of the CDR3 is TGCAGTGCTGGACTGACTAGTGGGTCGGGTGGAAACATTCAGTACTTC. Protein: CSAGLTSGSGGNIQYF.

This chain joins TRBV19 and TRBJ2-7, with no clear D. CDR3 length equals 13 residues. The germline V and J ends were trimmed by 5 bases and 1 base, with 9 bases remaining between them. Germline V gives CDR1 LNHDA, CDR2 SQIVND (reference sequence). The CDR3 bases are TGTGCCAGTAGTCCTTTTCTTTCCTACGAGCAGTACTTC. Translated: CASSPFLSYEQYF.

About this clonotype: The germline gene is not matched at one end of the junction; a read error may be the cause. The rearrangement uses TRBV7-8 and TRBJ2-7, with 9 nucleotides matching TRBD1. The CDR3 is 17 amino acids. Germline V gives CDR1 SGHVS, CDR2 FQNEAQ. The CDR3 protein is CGSSFRTGTGKSYEQYF. Here the CDR3 DNA reads TGTGGCAGCAGCTTCCGGACCGGGACAGGGAAATCCTACGAGCAGTACTTC.

The genes are TRBV20-1 and TRBJ1-5, with D possibly matching TRBD1 (6 bases). Germline CDR1 reads DFQATT; CDR2 reads SNEGSKA (reference sequence). This CDR3 is 15 amino acids long. V dropped 0 bases and J dropped 3 bases, with 12 bases sitting between them. The CDR3 protein is CSARDPTGLNQPQHF. Here the CDR3 DNA reads TGCAGTGCTAGAGATCCCACAGGGCTCAATCAGCCCCAGCATTTT.

As to this clonotype: The junction does not match germline at one end; this may be a read error. The chain joins TRBV7-2 to TRBJ2-6; 11 bases are shared with TRBD1. From germline, CDR1 is SGHTA and CDR2 FQGNSA. The CDR3 covers 18 residues. CDR3 amino acids: CASILSGTGGSGANVLTF. DNA of the CDR3: TGTGCCAGCATCTTATCCGGGACAGGGGGTTCTGGGGCCAACGTCCTGACTTTC.

The chain joins TRBV11-2 to TRBJ2-5, with TRBD1 identical over 7 bases. Germline CDR1 and CDR2: SGHAT and FQNNGV. The CDR3 covers 15 residues. The V and J ends lost 1 base and 5 bases, in that order; junction bases with no gene match: 7. The CDR3 protein is CASSLAPGGSETQYF. Written as DNA, the CDR3 is TGTGCCAGCAGCTTAGCTCCAGGGGGATCCGAGACCCAGTACTTC.

The genes are TRBV10-3 and TRBJ1-1; no definite D call. This CDR3 comprises 11 residues. Trimming shortened V by 9 bases and J by 1 base, and 6 bases separated the two germline ends. Germline V gene sequence: CDR1 ENHRY, CDR2 SYGVKD. CDR3 bases: TGTGCCATATGGACGAACACTGAAGCTTTCTTT. Its protein product is CAIWTNTEAFF.

This clonotype was seen a single time. The chain recombines TRBV27 with TRBJ2-1; no clear D gene. CDR1 and CDR2 from the germline V gene are MNHEY and SMNVEV (reference sequence). There are 15 residues in the CDR3. The V end was cut by 2 bases, the J end by 9 bases, with 17 bases between. The CDR3 loop is CASSLQFPQVGEQFF. The CDR3 DNA sequence: TGTGCCAGCAGTTTACAATTTCCCCAGGTCGGTGAGCAGTTCTTC.

V and J are TRBV28 and TRBJ2-1; 10 bases fit TRBD2. Germline V gene sequence: CDR1 MDHEN, CDR2 SYDVKM. The CDR3 length is 22 residues. After removal of 6 bases from V and 4 bases from J, the junction contained 27 bases not matched to a gene. The CDR3 region is CASSIRPRGEVKREGKYNEQFF. The CDR3 nucleotides are TGTGCCAGCAGCATAAGGCCCAGGGGAGAGGTAAAGCGGGAGGGAAAATACAATGAGCAGTTCTTC.

This clonotype has at least ten counts. This sequence joins TRBV9 and TRBJ2-3, with D uncertain. Germline V gene sequence: CDR1 SGDLS, CDR2 YYNGEE. V was cut by 7 bases and J by 2 bases, with 5 bases left in between. The CDR3 sequence is 11 residues long. CDR3 region: CASGYTDTQYF. The DNA of the CDR3 is TGTGCCAGCGGATACACAGATACGCAGTATTTT.

V and J are TRBV13 and TRBJ1-1, with 9 bases that match TRBD1. Per germline, CDR1 PRHDT and CDR2 FYEKMQ (reference sequence). The CDR3 runs to 17 residues. Unmatched junction bases numbered 14, after V lost 4 bases and J lost 5 bases. The CDR3 bases are TGTGCCAGCAGCTCCTCGGACAGGGGAATATGGGTTACTGAAGCTTTCTTT. This codes for CASSSSDRGIWVTEAFF.

Comment on this clonotype: A much larger clone lies a single base off, so this may be a read error. The chain couples TRBV12-3 or TRBV12-4 to TRBJ2-3; no reliable D call. V dropped 5 bases and J dropped 4 bases, with 4 bases sitting between them. This CDR3 has 11 amino acids. DNA of the CDR3: TGTGCCAGCAGTAAAGCAGATACGCAGTATTTT. Encoded protein: CASSKADTQYF.

The CDR3 bases are TGTGCCAGCAGCTTGCAACCTGAAGCTTTCTTT. The encoded protein is CASSLQPEAFF. The V and J genes are TRBV9 and TRBJ1-1, with D hard to call. The CDR3 is 11 residues long. Deletions cut 4 bases from V and 6 bases from J, with 7 bases between. From germline, CDR1 is SGDLS and CDR2 YYNGEE.